Presented here are 4 T cell receptor beta chains from one specimen sequenced in a study of beta chain features in type 1 diabetes. General study points: TCRB CDR3s from Type 1 diabetes patients were moderately but significantly shorter in all four CD4+ subsets.

Their specific antigens are unknown. Of the isolated RNA, all was reverse transcribed, and so the sequenced material was expressed TCRB transcripts. Using immunoSEQ multiplex PCR, the repertoire was profiled, and TCRdb retains in-frame clones only, with some absent. The sample holds approximately 250,000 clones, approximately 10% seen once. The material sequenced was naive CD4+ T cells from blood. All receptors come from a man younger than 45 with type 1 diabetes.

The chain links TRBV2 to TRBJ1-5; 8 bases agree with TRBD1. Trimming removed 6 bases from V and 11 bases from J; junction bases left unmatched: 6. CDR1 is SNHLY and CDR2 is FYNNEI in the germline V gene. The CDR3 sequence is 12 residues long. Written as DNA, the CDR3 is TGTGCCAGCAGAGCATACAGGGGGTCCCAGCATTTT. Translating gives CASRAYRGSQHF.

This clone occurred a few times. The genes are TRBV5-6 and TRBJ2-5; no firm D call. CDR1 and CDR2 (germline): SGHDT, YYEEEE. The CDR3 is 13 residues long. V was trimmed by 0 bases and J by 2 bases, leaving 5 bases between them. This CDR3 is CASSLGIQETQYF. CDR3 coding DNA: TGTGCCAGCAGCTTGGGTATACAAGAGACCCAGTACTTC.

V and J are TRBV7-9 and TRBJ2-2, with TRBD1 matching over 9 bases. Germline V gene sequence: CDR1 SEHNR, CDR2 FQNEAQ (reference sequence). The CDR3 has 14 residues. The V gene end was trimmed by 7 bases and the J gene end by 7 bases; junction bases not matched to a gene: 7. The CDR3 DNA is TGTGCCAGCAACCAACAGGGGGCGAGCGGGGAGCTGTTTTTT. This translates into CASNQQGASGELFF.

There are a few counts of this clone. The chain couples TRBV7-9 to TRBJ2-7; 10 nucleotides match TRBD1. Germline V gene sequence: CDR1 SEHNR, CDR2 FQNEAQ (reference sequence). The CDR3 covers 13 residues. With V trimmed by 5 bases and J by 12 bases, 10 bases remained unmatched. The CDR3 sequence: CASSTATGTGAYF. The CDR3 DNA sequence: TGTGCCAGCAGCACAGCGACCGGGACAGGGGCGTACTTC.